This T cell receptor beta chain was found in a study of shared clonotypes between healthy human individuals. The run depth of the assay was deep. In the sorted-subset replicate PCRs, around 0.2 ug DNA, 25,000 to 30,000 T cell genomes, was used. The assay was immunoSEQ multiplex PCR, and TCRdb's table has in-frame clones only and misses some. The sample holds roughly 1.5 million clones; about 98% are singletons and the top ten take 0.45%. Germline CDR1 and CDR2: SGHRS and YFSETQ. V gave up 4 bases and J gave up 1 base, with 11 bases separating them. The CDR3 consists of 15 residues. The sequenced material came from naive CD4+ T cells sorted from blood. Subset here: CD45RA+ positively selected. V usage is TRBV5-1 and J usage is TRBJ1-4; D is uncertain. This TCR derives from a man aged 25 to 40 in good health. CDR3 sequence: CASSTTPGTNEKLFF. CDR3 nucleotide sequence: TGCGCCAGCAGCACCACCCCCGGAACTAATGAAAAACTGTTTTTT.